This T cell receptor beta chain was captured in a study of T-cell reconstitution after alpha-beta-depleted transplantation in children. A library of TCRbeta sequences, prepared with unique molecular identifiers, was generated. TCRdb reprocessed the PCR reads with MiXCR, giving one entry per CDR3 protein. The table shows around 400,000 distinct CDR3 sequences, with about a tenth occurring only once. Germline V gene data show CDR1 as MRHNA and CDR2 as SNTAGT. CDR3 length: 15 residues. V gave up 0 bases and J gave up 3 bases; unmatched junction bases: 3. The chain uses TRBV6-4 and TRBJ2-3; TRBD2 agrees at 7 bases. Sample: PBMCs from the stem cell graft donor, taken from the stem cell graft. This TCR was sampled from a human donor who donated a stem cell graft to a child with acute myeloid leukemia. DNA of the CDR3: TGTGCCAGCAGTGACTCGATCGGGGGGACAGATACGCAGTATTTT. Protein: CASSDSIGGTDTQYF.